One sample yielded the 21 T cell receptor beta chains listed below, sequenced in a study of vaccination and CD4 T cells after COVID-19. The antigens these receptors bind are not known. The treatment is: roughly nine-day PBMC culture with coronavirus spike peptide pools or control peptides (ViraFEST assay). The study sequenced cultured CD4+ T cell DNA using the Oncomine TCR Beta short-read assay. TCRdb re-called the PCR reads through MiXCR, storing one row per CDR3 protein. This table has about 11,000 distinct CDR3 sequences, roughly 65% appearing once. Sample: CD4+ T cells from blood, cultured in vitro. The receptor source for this set is a human donor who had recovered from COVID-19.

This clonotype was seen only a few times. V gene TRBV6-1 combines with J gene TRBJ1-5; 8 bases match TRBD1. Germline assignment: CDR1 MNHNS and CDR2 SASEGT. The ends lost 4 bases at V and 6 bases at J; junction bases unmatched: 8. The CDR3 is 15 residues long. CDR3 in amino acids: CASSGQGQGGQPQHF. DNA of the CDR3: TGTGCCAGCAGTGGACAGGGGCAGGGGGGTCAGCCCCAGCATTTT.

The chain employs TRBV27 and TRBJ1-2; the D is unclear. This CDR3 region has 15 residues. CDR1 is MNHEY and CDR2 is SMNVEV in the germline V gene (reference sequence). V lost 4 bases, J lost 2 bases, and 14 bases lay in between. CDR3 bases: TGTGCCAGCAGTTCACGGTGGACCGCGAACTATGGCTACACCTTC. Translating it yields CASSSRWTANYGYTF.

V gene TRBV20-1 combines with J gene TRBJ1-2; D gene unclear. Trimming took off 6 bases at V and 1 base at J, with 12 bases between the two ends. CDR3 length: 13 residues. In germline, CDR1 is DFQATT, CDR2 SNEGSKA (reference sequence). The CDR3 reads CSAPLDFNYGYTF. The CDR3 region has the DNA TGCAGTGCCCCATTGGACTTTAACTATGGCTACACCTTC.

The sample holds a few counts of this clonotype. The chain links TRBV28 to TRBJ2-7; D is undetermined. Looked up from germline, CDR1 is MDHEN and CDR2 is SYDVKM. This CDR3 is built from 13 residues. Trimming cost V 7 bases and J 1 base, with 11 bases left between them. CDR3 residues: CASTRGGSYEQYF. CDR3 nucleotide sequence: TGTGCCAGCACTCGCGGCGGATCCTACGAGCAGTACTTC.

The rearrangement links TRBV19 to TRBJ1-2; 9 bases agree with TRBD1. Trimming took 5 bases from V and 7 from J; bases not matched to a gene: 5. The CDR3 has 13 residues. Germline loops: CDR1 LNHDA, CDR2 SQIVND (reference sequence). The CDR3 DNA follows: TGTGCCAGTAGTCCACAGGGGGCGGGTGGCTACACCTTC. This sequence encodes CASSPQGAGGYTF. The full variable domain, its missing parts supplied by reference TRBV19 and TRBJ1-2, is DGGITQSPKYLFRKEGQNVTLSCEQNLNHDAMYWYRQDPGQGLRLIYYSQIVNDFQKGDIAEGYSVSREKKESFPLTVTSAQKNPTAFYLCASSPQGAGGYTFGSGTRLTVV.

This clonotype was seen once. The chain is built from TRBV12-3 or TRBV12-4 and TRBJ1-1, with TRBD1 identical over 7 bases. The junction had 10 bases not matched to a gene; V was cut back by 5 bases and J by 7 bases. The CDR3 sequence is 14 residues long. CDR3 amino acids: CASSARGQGVEAFF. In nucleotides, the CDR3 is TGTGCCAGCAGTGCGCGCGGGCAGGGGGTTGAAGCTTTCTTT.

The rearrangement uses TRBV6-1 and TRBJ1-5, with D uncertain. The germline V gene encodes CDR1 MNHNS and CDR2 SASEGT. This CDR3 has 12 amino acids. V lost 6 bases and J lost 6, with 9 bases in between. CDR3 region: CASRGMAQPQHF. As DNA, the CDR3 is TGTGCCAGCAGGGGGATGGCTCAGCCCCAGCATTTT.

The gene calls are TRBV28 and TRBJ1-5, with 7 bases lining up with TRBD1. CDR3 length equals 17 residues. V gave up 6 bases and J gave up 0 bases; unmatched junction bases: 11. The germline gives CDR1 MDHEN, CDR2 SYDVKM. Written as DNA, the CDR3 is TGTGCCAGCAGGACGGGACAGATTAATTATAGCAATCAGCCCCAGCATTTT. It yields the protein CASRTGQINYSNQPQHF.

This chain connects TRBV28 to TRBJ1-6; 9 bases agree with TRBD1. This CDR3 has 13 residues. Losses at the gene ends were 7 bases for V and 11 bases for J; bases not matched to a gene: 6. Per germline, CDR1 MDHEN and CDR2 SYDVKM. The DNA of the CDR3 is TGTGCCAGCAATACAGGGGGCGGGACACCCCTCCACTTT. The encoded protein is CASNTGGGTPLHF.

The genes are TRBV7-2 and TRBJ2-5; the D is unclear. Per germline, CDR1 SGHTA and CDR2 FQGNSA. This CDR3 contains 13 residues. Trimming took 7 bases from V and 3 from J, leaving 12 bases between them. The CDR3: CASTLGPEETQYF. DNA for the CDR3: TGTGCCAGCACCCTTGGTCCTGAAGAGACCCAGTACTTC.

The J gene is TRBJ1-1, the V gene TRBV7-9, with D possibly TRBD1 on 5 matching bases. Trimming removed 6 bases at V and 4 bases at J, with 21 bases between. Germline-derived CDR1 and CDR2 are SEHNR and FQNEAQ (reference sequence). The CDR3 extends over 16 amino acids. The CDR3 here is CASSQGRPKEGTEAFF. The CDR3, as DNA: TGTGCCAGCAGTCAGGGACGGCCGAAGGAGGGCACTGAAGCTTTCTTT.

The chain carries TRBV7-9 and TRBJ1-2; weak D call: TRBD1 (5 bases). V lost 3 bases and J lost 5, with 10 bases in between. CDR3 length: 13 amino acids. Per the germline V gene, CDR1 is SEHNR and CDR2 is FQNEAQ (reference sequence). DNA for the CDR3: TGTGCCAGCAGCTTCCAGGGTAGATATGGCTACACCTTC. Its protein is CASSFQGRYGYTF.

V and J are TRBV12-3 or TRBV12-4 and TRBJ2-5; D gene uncertain. This CDR3 contains 13 residues. V was clipped by 6 bases and J by 4 bases, with 12 bases between them. CDR3 DNA: TGTGCCAGCAGCCTCCAGTTGAGAGAGACCCAGTACTTC. Its protein is CASSLQLRETQYF.

The CDR3 spells CASRSPGTAHSNQPQHF. The CDR3 DNA reads TGTGCCAGCAGATCGCCCGGGACAGCCCATAGCAATCAGCCCCAGCATTTT. The rearrangement joins TRBV28 to TRBJ1-5; 7 nucleotides line up with TRBD1. V dropped 6 bases and J dropped 0; count of bases not matched to a gene: 11. This CDR3 region has 17 residues. In germline, CDR1 is MDHEN, CDR2 SYDVKM.

The J gene is TRBJ2-7, the V gene TRBV20-1; 10 positions agree with TRBD1. The CDR3 covers 14 residues. The germline gives CDR1 DFQATT, CDR2 SNEGSKA (reference sequence). The J segment lost 3 bases and the V segment lost 5 bases, leaving 7 bases of the junction unmatched. In nucleotides, the CDR3 is TGCAGTGCTCGGGCGGGGACAGGGGACTACGAGCAGTACTTC. Translating it yields CSARAGTGDYEQYF.

The V gene is TRBV28, the J gene TRBJ2-7, with D possibly being TRBD2 (6 bases). Germline CDR1 and CDR2: MDHEN and SYDVKM. V was cut by 2 bases and J by 4 bases, with 12 bases left in between. The CDR3 runs 14 residues. CDR3 sequence (DNA): TGTGCCAGCAGTTTAGGGGGACTGGTTTACGAGCAGTACTTC. It is translated as CASSLGGLVYEQYF.

The table lists this clonotype with a few counts. The J gene is TRBJ2-7, the V gene TRBV19; D may be TRBD2 (6 bases). CDR1 and CDR2 from the germline V gene are LNHDA and SQIVND (reference sequence). Trimming shortened V by 2 bases and J by 3 bases, and 14 bases separated the two germline ends. The CDR3 spans 15 residues. CDR3 in DNA: TGTGCCAGTAGTATAAGTACTAGCAGAATCTACGAGCAGTACTTC. Protein sequence: CASSISTSRIYEQYF. Drawing the rest from reference TRBV19 and TRBJ2-7, the complete variable domain is DGGITQSPKYLFRKEGQNVTLSCEQNLNHDAMYWYRQDPGQGLRLIYYSQIVNDFQKGDIAEGYSVSREKKESFPLTVTSAQKNPTAFYLCASSISTSRIYEQYFGPGTRLTVT.

This chain uses TRBV24-1 with TRBJ1-2, with D possibly TRBD1 on 5 matching bases. The germline CDR1 and CDR2 sequences are KGHDR and SFDVKD. The CDR3 runs 14 residues. Trimming pared 3 bases from V and 4 bases from J, leaving 11 bases between. CDR3 bases: TGTGCCACCAGTGATATGGGACGCAGCTATGGCTACACCTTC. This sequence encodes CATSDMGRSYGYTF.

The CDR3 DNA reads TGCAGTGCTAGTACGGGGGCCGGGAATCAGCCCCAGCATTTT. Translated, it gives CSASTGAGNQPQHF. The chain employs TRBV20-1 and TRBJ1-5; D is perhaps TRBD1 (6 bases). V lost 3 bases and J lost 4, with 13 bases in between. The CDR3 has 14 amino acids. CDR1 and CDR2 (germline): DFQATT, SNEGSKA (reference sequence).

V gene TRBV6-1 combines with J gene TRBJ1-5; D is unclear. Germline loops: CDR1 MNHNS, CDR2 SASEGT. The length of the CDR3 is 13 residues. V dropped 7 bases and J dropped 0 bases, with 7 bases sitting between them. CDR3 in DNA: TGTGCCAGCATGTTGGATAGCAATCAGCCCCAGCATTTT. Amino acids: CASMLDSNQPQHF.

The rearrangement links TRBV6-5 to TRBJ1-5, with 8 bases fitting TRBD1. Trimming took 0 bases from V and 10 from J; bases not matched to a gene: 8. This CDR3 has 15 residues. Germline V gene lookup returns CDR1 MNHEY and CDR2 SVGAGI. The CDR3 DNA sequence: TGTGCCAGCAGTTACTCGACAGGGGCGGGAGTTCCCCAGCATTTT. It yields the protein CASSYSTGAGVPQHF.